Given below is one TCR beta chain in context. This CDR3 has 13 amino acids. Germline-derived CDR1 and CDR2 are LNHDA and SQIVND (reference sequence). Between the trimmed V and J ends, which lost 5 bases and 1 base, there was a span of 7 bases. Profiled with immunoSEQ multiplex PCR; TCRdb holds only in-frame clones, not every one. The sample records about 76,000 clones, approximately 86% being singletons. These data originate in a study of cytotoxic CD8 clonotypes in ibrutinib-treated CLL. The chain is built from TRBV19 and TRBJ2-3, with D unclear. Specimen: PBMCs, collected before ibrutinib treatment. The receptor was isolated from a human donor with chronic lymphocytic leukemia. The CDR3 protein is CASSPAGTDTQYF. DNA for the CDR3: TGTGCCAGTAGTCCTGCTGGCACAGATACGCAGTATTTT.